Sequencing of this TCR beta chain was carried out in a study of T-cell memory formation after mild COVID-19. TCRdb analysed the 5' RACE reads with MiXCR anew, one entry per CDR3 protein. Found here are over 400,000 distinct CDR3 sequences, about 25% of them singletons; the top ten hold about an eighth. Germline assignment: CDR1 MDHEN and CDR2 SYDVKM. This CDR3 contains 15 residues. J was trimmed by 0 bases and V by 6 bases; bases with no gene match: 3. The chain couples TRBV28 to TRBJ1-5, with 9 bases lining up with TRBD1. Specimen: PBMCs or a T cell subset sorted from them (not recorded which). The receptor was derived from an adult woman who had mild COVID-19 (a few samples of this study predate the infection). Cell type and time point are not known. CDR3 region: CASRGTGFSNQPQHF. CDR3 sequence (DNA): TGTGCCAGCAGGGGGACAGGGTTTAGCAATCAGCCCCAGCATTTT.